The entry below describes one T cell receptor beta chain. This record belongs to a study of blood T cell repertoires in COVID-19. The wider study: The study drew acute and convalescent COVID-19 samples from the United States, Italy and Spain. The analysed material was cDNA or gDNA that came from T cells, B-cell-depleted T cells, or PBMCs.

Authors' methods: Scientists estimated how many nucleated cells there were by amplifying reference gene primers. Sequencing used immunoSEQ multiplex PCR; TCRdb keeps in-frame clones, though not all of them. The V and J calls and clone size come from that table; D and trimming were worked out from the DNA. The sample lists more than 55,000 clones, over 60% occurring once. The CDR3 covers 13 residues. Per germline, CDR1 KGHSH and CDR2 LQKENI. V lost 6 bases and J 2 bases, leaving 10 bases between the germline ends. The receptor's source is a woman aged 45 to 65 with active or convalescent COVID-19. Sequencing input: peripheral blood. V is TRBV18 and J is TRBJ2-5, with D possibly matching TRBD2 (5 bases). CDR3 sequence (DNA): TGTGCCAGCTCCCTTAGCGCACAAGAGACCCAGTACTTC. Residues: CASSLSAQETQYF.